These T cell receptor beta chains were read from a single sample in a study of T cell responses to AZD1222 COVID-19 vaccine. Clones were read by immunoSEQ multiplex PCR, and TCRdb kept only the in-frame ones, dropping some. Of fewer than 130,000 clones in the sample, 70% to 90% are singletons; the top ten hold about 2.5%. The sample in question was peripheral blood, obtained 28 days after the second AZD1222 dose. The receptors here all came from an adult who received the AZD1222 COVID-19 vaccine. Both conserved end residues are part of each CDR3. A D gene is named only where the DNA matches it firmly. Size tells how often a clone was seen (once, few, many) or the class of an expanded clone, and some rows leave it out.

j_call: TRBJ2-3
d_call: TRBD2
v_call: TRBV29-1
clone_size: .
cdr3_aa: CSVGLEADTQYF
cdr3_nt: TGCAGCGTAGGACTAGAGGCAGATACGCAGTATTTT

j_call: TRBJ2-5
d_call: TRBD2
v_call: TRBV28
clone_size: .
cdr3_aa: CATGPSLGWVSGRELETQYF
cdr3_nt: TGTGCCACAGGACCCTCGTTGGGATGGGTTAGCGGGAGGGAGCTGGAGACCCAGTACTTC

j_call: TRBJ1-4
d_call: TRBD1
v_call: TRBV2
clone_size: .
cdr3_aa: CASSGETGGDEKLFF
cdr3_nt: TGTGCCAGCAGTGGTGAGACAGGGGGGGATGAAAAACTGTTTTTT

j_call: TRBJ2-5
d_call: TRBD1
v_call: TRBV18
clone_size: .
cdr3_aa: CASSGGQGLETQYF
cdr3_nt: TGTGCCAGCTCGGGAGGACAGGGCTTGGAGACCCAGTACTTC

j_call: TRBJ2-1
d_call: TRBD1
v_call: TRBV29-1
clone_size: .
cdr3_aa: CSVEDRDSELRFF
cdr3_nt: TGCAGCGTTGAAGATAGGGACAGCGAGCTGAGATTCTTC

j_call: TRBJ2-3
d_call: .
v_call: TRBV7-2
clone_size: .
cdr3_aa: CASKSGSSTDTQYF
cdr3_nt: TGTGCCAGCAAGAGCGGATCTAGCACAGATACGCAGTATTTT

j_call: TRBJ1-1
d_call: TRBD1
v_call: TRBV5-1
clone_size: .
cdr3_aa: CASSPPGQAPGNTEAFF
cdr3_nt: TGCGCCAGCAGCCCACCGGGACAGGCCCCGGGGAACACTGAAGCTTTCTTT

j_call: TRBJ2-7
d_call: .
v_call: TRBV7-3
clone_size: once
cdr3_aa: CASSQGLINFYEQYF
cdr3_nt: TGTGCCAGCAGCCAGGGACTGATTAATTTTTACGAGCAGTACTTC

j_call: TRBJ1-2
d_call: .
v_call: TRBV28
clone_size: .
cdr3_aa: CASSFLGGANYGYTF
cdr3_nt: TGTGCCAGCAGTTTTTTGGGGGGCGCGAACTATGGCTACACCTTC

j_call: TRBJ2-5
d_call: .
v_call: TRBV4-3
clone_size: few
cdr3_aa: CASSQEWGQETQYF
cdr3_nt: TGCGCCAGCAGCCAAGAGTGGGGGCAAGAGACCCAGTACTTC

j_call: TRBJ1-2
d_call: TRBD1
v_call: TRBV25-1
clone_size: .
cdr3_aa: CASRGTGDYGYTF
cdr3_nt: TGTGCCAGCAGGGGGACAGGAGACTATGGCTACACCTTC

j_call: TRBJ2-7
d_call: TRBD2
v_call: TRBV3-1/TRBV3-2
clone_size: .
cdr3_aa: CASSQDLGTRSGEQYF
cdr3_nt: TGTGCCAGCAGCCAAGATCTCGGGACTAGATCTGGTGAGCAGTACTTC

j_call: TRBJ2-7
d_call: .
v_call: TRBV7-9
clone_size: .
cdr3_aa: CASSSTVLSGAYEQYF
cdr3_nt: TGTGCCAGCAGCTCAACGGTCCTGTCGGGAGCCTACGAGCAGTACTTC

j_call: TRBJ1-6
d_call: .
v_call: TRBV7-2
clone_size: .
cdr3_aa: CASSQRRRNSPLHF
cdr3_nt: TGTGCCAGCAGCCAGCGGAGGCGTAATTCACCCCTCCACTTT

j_call: TRBJ2-1
d_call: TRBD1
v_call: TRBV25-1
clone_size: .
cdr3_aa: CASSDSRQGWYNEQFF
cdr3_nt: TGTGCCAGCAGTGATTCCCGACAGGGTTGGTACAATGAGCAGTTCTTC

j_call: TRBJ2-1
d_call: TRBD2
v_call: TRBV27
clone_size: .
cdr3_aa: CASSKKAGGPYNEQFF
cdr3_nt: TGTGCCAGCAGTAAAAAAGCGGGAGGACCCTACAATGAGCAGTTCTTC

j_call: TRBJ2-2
d_call: .
v_call: TRBV25-1
clone_size: .
cdr3_aa: CASSEWGQNTGELFF
cdr3_nt: TGTGCCAGCAGTGAATGGGGACAGAACACCGGGGAGCTGTTTTTT

j_call: TRBJ1-5
d_call: .
v_call: TRBV19
clone_size: .
cdr3_aa: CASSMFYSPNQPQHF
cdr3_nt: TGTGCCAGTAGTATGTTCTACAGCCCAAATCAGCCCCAGCATTTT

j_call: TRBJ2-7
d_call: .
v_call: TRBV9
clone_size: .
cdr3_aa: CASSWGDWAHEQYF
cdr3_nt: TGTGCCAGCAGCTGGGGTGACTGGGCCCACGAGCAGTACTTC

j_call: TRBJ1-2
d_call: .
v_call: TRBV5-4
clone_size: .
cdr3_aa: CASSLEPRSGYTF
cdr3_nt: TGTGCCAGCAGCTTGGAACCCAGGTCTGGCTACACCTTC

j_call: TRBJ1-5
d_call: .
v_call: TRBV5-1
clone_size: .
cdr3_aa: CASSLGSGQPQHF
cdr3_nt: TGCGCCAGCAGCTTGGGGTCGGGACAGCCCCAGCATTTT

j_call: TRBJ2-2
d_call: .
v_call: TRBV30
clone_size: .
cdr3_aa: CAWSVRTGLFVTGELFF
cdr3_nt: TGTGCCTGGAGTGTAAGAACAGGGCTATTCGTAACCGGGGAGCTGTTTTTT

j_call: TRBJ2-7
d_call: .
v_call: TRBV14
clone_size: .
cdr3_aa: CASSRGRRTYEQYF
cdr3_nt: TGTGCCAGCAGCCGGGGGCGGCGAACCTACGAGCAGTACTTC

j_call: TRBJ2-7
d_call: .
v_call: TRBV5-1
clone_size: .
cdr3_aa: CASSLDGGATFF
cdr3_nt: TGCGCCAGCAGCCTGGATGGGGGTGCGACATTCTTC

j_call: TRBJ1-5
d_call: .
v_call: TRBV27
clone_size: once
cdr3_aa: CASSETEAQPQHF
cdr3_nt: TGTGCCAGCAGCGAGACAGAAGCTCAGCCCCAGCATTTT

j_call: TRBJ1-5
d_call: TRBD1
v_call: TRBV5-1
clone_size: .
cdr3_aa: CASSLDTGGGQPQHF
cdr3_nt: TGCGCCAGCAGCTTGGACACAGGGGGCGGTCAGCCCCAGCATTTT

j_call: TRBJ1-2
d_call: TRBD1
v_call: TRBV5-1
clone_size: .
cdr3_aa: CASRDRVDYGYTF
cdr3_nt: TGCGCCAGCAGGGACAGGGTGGACTATGGCTACACCTTC

j_call: TRBJ2-5
d_call: TRBD1
v_call: TRBV18
clone_size: .
cdr3_aa: CASSPAGGGVVRETQYF
cdr3_nt: TGTGCCAGCTCACCAGCAGGGGGCGGAGTAGTACGAGAGACCCAGTACTTC

j_call: TRBJ1-4
d_call: .
v_call: TRBV30
clone_size: .
cdr3_aa: CVLGGRGSTNEKLFF
cdr3_nt: TGTGTTTTGGGGGGCAGGGGATCAACTAATGAAAAACTGTTTTTT

j_call: TRBJ2-3
d_call: .
v_call: TRBV28
clone_size: once
cdr3_aa: CASSRTSSRTDTQYF
cdr3_nt: TGTGCCAGCAGTAGAACTAGCAGCCGCACAGATACGCAGTATTTT

j_call: TRBJ2-2
d_call: .
v_call: TRBV28
clone_size: .
cdr3_aa: CASQGIGGELFF
cdr3_nt: TGTGCCAGCCAGGGGATCGGCGGGGAGCTGTTTTTT

j_call: TRBJ2-3
d_call: TRBD1
v_call: TRBV7-2
clone_size: .
cdr3_aa: CASSTTGVITDTQYF
cdr3_nt: TGTGCCAGCAGCACGACAGGGGTCATCACAGATACGCAGTATTTT

j_call: TRBJ2-7
d_call: .
v_call: TRBV5-1
clone_size: .
cdr3_aa: CASSSTGLRDEQYF
cdr3_nt: TGCGCCAGCAGCTCTACAGGATTGAGGGACGAGCAGTACTTC

j_call: TRBJ2-1
d_call: .
v_call: TRBV5-1
clone_size: .
cdr3_aa: CASSLSGAPGNEQFF
cdr3_nt: TGCGCCAGCAGTCTAAGCGGAGCCCCCGGCAATGAGCAGTTCTTC

j_call: TRBJ1-4
d_call: TRBD1
v_call: TRBV3-1/TRBV3-2
clone_size: few
cdr3_aa: CASSLRRTGNEKLFF
cdr3_nt: TGTGCCAGCAGCCTCCGTCGGACAGGGAACGAAAAACTGTTTTTT

j_call: TRBJ2-2
d_call: .
v_call: TRBV3-1/TRBV3-2
clone_size: .
cdr3_aa: CASSPRGANTGELFF
cdr3_nt: TGTGCCAGCAGCCCCAGGGGGGCGAACACCGGGGAGCTGTTTTTT

j_call: TRBJ2-1
d_call: .
v_call: TRBV9
clone_size: .
cdr3_aa: CASSIHVAGAVSYNEQFF
cdr3_nt: TGTGCCAGCAGTATACACGTAGCTGGCGCCGTGTCCTACAATGAGCAGTTCTTC

j_call: TRBJ1-4
d_call: .
v_call: TRBV5-4
clone_size: .
cdr3_aa: CASSLQGEKLFF
cdr3_nt: TGTGCCAGCAGCTTACAGGGTGAAAAACTGTTTTTT

j_call: TRBJ2-1
d_call: TRBD1
v_call: TRBV11-3
clone_size: .
cdr3_aa: CASSSREGQGARNEQFF
cdr3_nt: TGTGCCAGCAGCTCACGGGAGGGACAGGGGGCCCGGAATGAGCAGTTCTTC

j_call: TRBJ2-1
d_call: .
v_call: TRBV6-5
clone_size: .
cdr3_aa: CASSYSTRNEQFF
cdr3_nt: TGTGCCAGCAGTTACTCTACGAGGAATGAGCAGTTCTTC

j_call: TRBJ1-2
d_call: .
v_call: TRBV2
clone_size: .
cdr3_aa: CASSFTGRDGYTF
cdr3_nt: TGTGCCAGCAGTTTTACAGGGAGGGATGGCTACACCTTC

j_call: TRBJ1-1
d_call: .
v_call: TRBV7-9
clone_size: once
cdr3_aa: CASSLEGVVTEAFF
cdr3_nt: TGTGCCAGCAGCTTAGAGGGGGTTGTCACTGAAGCTTTCTTT

j_call: TRBJ1-2
d_call: .
v_call: TRBV6-5
clone_size: .
cdr3_aa: CASSYSTDKGYTF
cdr3_nt: TGTGCCAGCAGTTACTCCACGGATAAAGGCTACACCTTC

j_call: TRBJ1-3
d_call: .
v_call: TRBV9
clone_size: .
cdr3_aa: CASSVQGLSGNTIYF
cdr3_nt: TGTGCCAGCAGCGTCCAGGGGCTCTCTGGAAACACCATATATTTT

j_call: TRBJ2-2
d_call: TRBD2
v_call: TRBV19
clone_size: .
cdr3_aa: CASSSSGNTGELFF
cdr3_nt: TGTGCCAGTAGCTCTAGCGGTAACACCGGGGAGCTGTTTTTT